Listed below are T cell receptor beta chains from one sample, sequenced in a study of T cells after yellow fever vaccination. TCRdb processed the 5' RACE reads anew with MiXCR; each CDR3 protein has one entry. There are a few hundred thousand distinct CDR3 sequences in the sample; under 9% occur only once, and around 3.4% lies in the top ten. The sequences come from CD4+ T cells sorted from PBMCs, collected 5 days after the yellow fever booster vaccination. The receptors originated from a man aged 18 to 29 who received the YFV17D yellow fever vaccine. CDR3s include the opening cysteine and the closing phenylalanine or tryptophan. The D gene is left open where the match is weak. Some rows mark clone size as missing; the rest say once, few, many or name a class of expanded clone.

>TRBD1|TRBV24-1|-|TRBJ2-3
TGTGCCACCAGTGATTGGGACAGAGATACGCAGTATTTT
CATSDWDRDTQYF
>-|TRBV4-2|few|TRBJ1-2
TGTGCCAGCAGCCAAGTGGCAGGGGTTGTTTCATACTATGGCTACACCTTC
CASSQVAGVVSYYGYTF
>-|TRBV7-9|few|TRBJ2-3
TGTGCCAGCAGCTTAGATCTGAATACGCAGTATTTT
CASSLDLNTQYF
>TRBD2|TRBV6-5|few|TRBJ2-5
TGTGCCAGCAGTTCCCTAGCGGGGGGAGCCCAAGAGACCCAGTACTTC
CASSSLAGGAQETQYF
>-|TRBV2|-|TRBJ2-6
TGTGCCAGCACCCCGAGGGCTAGCGTAAGATACAGCTCTGGGGCCAACGTCCTGACTTTC
CASTPRASVRYSSGANVLTF
>TRBD1|TRBV7-2|-|TRBJ1-1
TGTGCCAGCAGCCCAAGACAGGGACAGGGAACTTTCTTT
CASSPRQGQGTFF
>-|TRBV10-3|-|TRBJ1-5
TGTGCCATCAGTGAGTCGCCCTATTCCCGCGGACCGAGCAATCAGCCCCAGCATTTT
CAISESPYSRGPSNQPQHF
>-|TRBV20-1|few|TRBJ2-7
TGCAGTGCTAGTCGTGAAGACAACGAGCAGTACTTC
CSASREDNEQYF
>TRBD2|TRBV15|few|TRBJ2-5
TGTGCCACCAGCAGACCAGGGACTAGCGGGGAAGAGACCCAGTACTTC
CATSRPGTSGEETQYF
>-|TRBV25-1|few|TRBJ1-2
TGTGCCAGCTCCCGGGTGCCCTATGGCTACACCTTC
CASSRVPYGYTF
>-|TRBV5-1|few|TRBJ2-2
TGCGCCAGCAGCCTCAGCGAGGCCGGGGAGCTGTTTTTT
CASSLSEAGELFF
>TRBD2|TRBV20-1|-|TRBJ2-5
TGCAGTGCCCCCCCTGGGACTAGCTGGGAGACCCAGTACTTC
CSAPPGTSWETQYF
>-|TRBV10-1|-|TRBJ2-2
TGCGCCAGCAGTTGGAGACAGGCCGGGGAGCTGTTTTTT
CASSWRQAGELFF
>TRBD2|TRBV6-6|-|TRBJ2-3
TGTGCCAGCAGTTCCCCGGGACTAGCGGGGGGTACCACAGATACGCAGTATTTT
CASSSPGLAGGTTDTQYF
>TRBD2|TRBV20-1|-|TRBJ2-3
TGCAGTGCTAGAGATTTCAGCGGGGTGGTCGGAGATACGCAGTATTTT
CSARDFSGVVGDTQYF
>-|TRBV6-5|many|TRBJ1-6
TGTGCCAGCAGACCGGGACGGGATAATTCACCCCTCCACTTT
CASRPGRDNSPLHF
>-|TRBV11-2|many|TRBJ2-2
TGTGCCAGCAGCTTAGTGAGGTTTGGGGAGCTGTTTTTT
CASSLVRFGELFF
>-|TRBV7-2|-|TRBJ2-3
TGTGCCAGCAGTTGGAGTAGCGGCACAGATACGCAGTATTTT
CASSWSSGTDTQYF
>TRBD1|TRBV11-2|few|TRBJ1-1
TGTGCCAGCAGTTCAAGGACAGGGATGAACACTGAAGCTTTCTTT
CASSSRTGMNTEAFF
>TRBD1|TRBV5-1|few|TRBJ2-2
TGCGCCAGCAGCTTGAAGGGGGCCCCGAACACCGGGGAGCTGTTTTTT
CASSLKGAPNTGELFF
>-|TRBV9|many|TRBJ2-5
TGTGCCAGCAGCGTAGCCTCCTCCGTTCAAGAGACCCAGTACTTC
CASSVASSVQETQYF
>-|TRBV14|-|TRBJ2-2
TGTGCCAGCGGAGGGGCCGTGAGCACCGGGGAGCTGATTTTT
CASGGAVSTGELIF
>TRBD2|TRBV7-2|-|TRBJ2-5
TGTGCCAGCAGCTTCACCGGGGGGAAGGAGACCCAGTACTTC
CASSFTGGKETQYF
>-|TRBV5-5|few|TRBJ1-1
TGTGCCAGCAGCTTATTGGATAACACTGAAGCTTTCTTT
CASSLLDNTEAFF
>TRBD1|TRBV5-5|-|TRBJ1-1
TGTGCCAGCAGCTACATGCCAGGGGGCATTGCGTTTGGTACTGAAGCTTTCTTT
CASSYMPGGIAFGTEAFF